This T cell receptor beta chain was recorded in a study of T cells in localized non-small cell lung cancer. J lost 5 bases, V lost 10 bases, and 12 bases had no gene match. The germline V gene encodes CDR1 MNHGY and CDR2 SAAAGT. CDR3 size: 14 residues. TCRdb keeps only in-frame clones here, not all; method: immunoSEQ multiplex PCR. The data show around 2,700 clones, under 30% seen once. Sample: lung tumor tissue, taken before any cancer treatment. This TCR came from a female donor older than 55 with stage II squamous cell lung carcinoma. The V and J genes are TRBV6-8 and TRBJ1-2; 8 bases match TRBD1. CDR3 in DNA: TGTGCCACAAAGGTCCCAGGACAGGGATATGGCTACACCTTC. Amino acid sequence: CATKVPGQGYGYTF.